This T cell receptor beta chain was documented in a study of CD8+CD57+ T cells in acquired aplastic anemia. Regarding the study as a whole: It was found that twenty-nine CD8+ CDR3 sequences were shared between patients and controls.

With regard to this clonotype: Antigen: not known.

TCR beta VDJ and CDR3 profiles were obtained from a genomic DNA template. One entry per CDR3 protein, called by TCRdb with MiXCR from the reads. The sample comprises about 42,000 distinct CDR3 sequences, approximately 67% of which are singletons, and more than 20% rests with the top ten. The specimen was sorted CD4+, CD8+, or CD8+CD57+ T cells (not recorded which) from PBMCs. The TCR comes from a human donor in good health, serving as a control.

The CDR3 nucleotides are TGTGCCAGCAGCCAATCCGACAGGGTTGGGCCTTACGAGCAGTACTTC. Its translation is CASSQSDRVGPYEQYF. The chain employs TRBV11-2 and TRBJ2-7; 7 nucleotides align to TRBD1. V shed 5 bases and J 4 bases; nucleotides not matched to a gene: 14. Germline V gene data show CDR1 as SGHAT and CDR2 as FQNNGV. The CDR3 sequence is 16 residues long.